This passage covers 30 T cell receptor beta chains from one sample sequenced in a study of regulatory T cells in long-lasting Graves disease. For TCR beta, libraries came from iRepertoire HTBI primers and Arm-PCR of CDR3 regions. TCRdb redid the calling of the multiplex PCR reads with MiXCR, one entry per CDR3 protein. The sample yields about 530,000 distinct CDR3 sequences, roughly 15% seen once. Sample time point: newly diagnosed GD, antithyroid drugs for less than 3 months. PBMCs provided the RNA from which the TCR library was made. These records were also assigned to another study, of T cells in Graves' hyperthyroidism and ophthalmopathy.

The source was peripheral blood mononuclear cells (PBMCs), collected at new diagnosis, from a patient treated with antithyroid drugs. Receptors were obtained from a middle-aged woman with Graves disease.

There are many counts of this clonotype. The chain couples TRBV10-3 to TRBJ1-3, with D possibly matching TRBD1 (5 bases). This CDR3 spans 15 amino acids. V shed 6 bases and J shed 5 bases, with 17 bases lying between them. Germline CDR1 and CDR2: ENHRY and SYGVKD. CDR3 sequence (DNA): TGTGCCATCAGGGACCCCAGGGAAGGAAGAAACACCATATATTTT. It translates to CAIRDPREGRNTIYF.

Comment on this clonotype: Germline and junction disagree at one end, which may indicate a read error. The chain is built from TRBV5-1 and TRBJ1-2; no clear D. Looked up from germline, CDR1 is SGHRS and CDR2 is YFSETQ. The CDR3 runs 14 residues. The CDR3 DNA sequence: TGTGCCAGCAGCAACGATGGGAAGGGCTTTGGCTACACCTTC. The encoded protein is CASSNDGKGFGYTF.

This clonotype came up a few times. In nucleotides, the CDR3 is TGTGCCAGCAGCCGGGACAAGAGGGATTCACCCCTCCACTTT. It encodes CASSRDKRDSPLHF. This chain joins TRBV6-2 or TRBV6-3 and TRBJ1-6; maybe TRBD1 (6 bases). The CDR3 totals 14 residues. Germline V gene data show CDR1 as MNHEY and CDR2 as SVGEGT. Trimming shortened V by 6 bases and J by 8 bases, and 14 bases separated the two germline ends.

V and J are TRBV20-1 and TRBJ2-1; 12 nucleotides line up with TRBD2. The CDR3 runs to 14 residues. In germline, CDR1 is DFQATT, CDR2 SNEGSKA (reference sequence). The V and J ends lost 5 bases and 9 bases, in that order; junction bases with no gene match: 8. The CDR3, as DNA: TGCAGTGCTGTACTAGCGGGGGGCGGGAGTGAGCAGTTCTTC. Translation: CSAVLAGGGSEQFF.

A remark on this clonotype: Since a much larger clone is just one base distant, this may be a read error. The chain carries TRBV5-5 and TRBJ1-1; D is possibly TRBD1 (5 bases). The V gene lost 1 base and the J gene lost 5 bases, with 15 bases spanning the gap. This CDR3 has 15 residues. Germline CDR1 SGHKS, CDR2 YYEKEE (reference sequence). CDR3 protein: CASSLNKGRRTEAFF. CDR3 nucleotide sequence: TGTGCCAGCAGCTTGAATAAGGGGAGGCGAACTGAAGCTTTCTTT. The full variable domain, with the rest looked up from reference TRBV5-5 and TRBJ1-1, is DAGVTQSPTHLIKTRGQQVTLRCSPISGHKSVSWYQQVLGQGPQFIFQYYEKEERGRGNFPDRFSARQFPNYSSELNVNALLLGDSALYLCASSLNKGRRTEAFFGQGTRLTVV.

About this clonotype itself: The germline gene is not matched at one end of the junction; a read error may be the cause. This chain uses TRBV4-1 with TRBJ1-1, with D possibly being TRBD1 (5 bases). The length of the CDR3 is 13 residues. Germline loops: CDR1 MGHRA, CDR2 YSYEKL. CDR3 sequence reads: CASSQGGAGEAFF. CDR3 nucleotide sequence: TGCGCGAGCAGCCAAGGAGGGGCAGGTGAAGCTTTCTTT.

This clonotype was found many times. V usage is TRBV10-1 and J usage is TRBJ2-7, with D possibly being TRBD1 (6 bases). V was shortened by 5 bases and J by 1 base, with 15 bases between the two germline ends. Germline V CDR1 and CDR2: WNHNN, SYGVQD (reference sequence). CDR3 length: 15 residues. CDR3 coding DNA: TGCGCCAGCAGTTCGGACAGTGAAGTGTCCTACGAGCAGTACTTC. The encoded protein is CASSSDSEVSYEQYF.

This chain connects TRBV6-5 to TRBJ2-3, with a weak D call TRBD2 (6 bases). V was clipped by 0 bases and J by 2 bases, with 15 bases between them. CDR3 length: 17 residues. Germline values: CDR1 MNHEY, CDR2 SVGAGI. CDR3 coding DNA: TGTGCCAGCAGTTACTCAAACTCGGGGGTTTCCACAGATACGCAGTATTTT. Protein sequence: CASSYSNSGVSTDTQYF.

The table lists this clonotype with many counts. The chain is built from TRBV7-9 and TRBJ2-1, with D unclear. Germline lookup yields CDR1 SEHNR and CDR2 FQNEAQ (reference sequence). Trimming took off 3 bases at V and 7 bases at J, with 7 bases between the two ends. There are 12 residues in the CDR3. The CDR3: CASSFGENEQFF. The DNA of the CDR3 is TGTGCCAGCAGCTTTGGCGAGAATGAGCAGTTCTTC. Based on the CDR3 plus reference TRBV7-9 and TRBJ2-1, the full variable domain is DTGVSQNPRHKITKRGQNVTFRCDPISEHNRLYWYRQTLGQGPEFLTYFQNEAQLEKSRLLSDRFSAERPKGSFSTLEIQRTEQGDSAMYLCASSFGENEQFFGPGTRLTVL.

With respect to this clonotype: A read error may be the cause here, since a much bigger clone is one base away. V gene TRBV2 combines with J gene TRBJ2-6; TRBD1 or TRBD2 may be the D gene (6 bases each). The V gene's germline CDR1 is SNHLY and CDR2 FYNNEI. Trimming removed 8 bases at V and 2 bases at J, with 13 bases between. There are 15 residues in the CDR3. The CDR3 here is CASGGTSPGANVLTF. In nucleotides, the CDR3 is TGTGCCAGCGGCGGGACAAGCCCTGGGGCCAACGTCCTGACTTTC. The entire variable domain, with the rest obtained from reference TRBV2 and TRBJ2-6, is as follows: EPEVTQTPSHQVTQMGQEVILRCVPISNHLYFYWYRQILGQKVEFLVSFYNNEISEKSEIFDDQFSVERPDGSNFTLKIRSTKLEDSAMYFCASGGTSPGANVLTFGAGSRLTVL.

This clonotype was counted many times. The V call is TRBV18, the J call TRBJ1-1; maybe TRBD1 (5 bases). The germline gives CDR1 KGHSH, CDR2 LQKENI. The germline V and J ends were trimmed by 4 bases and 1 base, with 7 bases remaining between them. The CDR3 is made up of 13 amino acids. DNA of the CDR3: TGTGCCAGCTCACATGGACAGAACACTGAAGCTTTCTTT. Protein product: CASSHGQNTEAFF. Supplemented by reference TRBV18 and TRBJ1-1, the full variable domain reads NAGVMQNPRHLVRRRGQEARLRCSPMKGHSHVYWYRQLPEEGLKFMVYLQKENIIDESGMPKERFSAEFPKEGPSILRIQQVVRGDSAAYFCASSHGQNTEAFFGQGTRLTVV.

The chain couples TRBV25-1 to TRBJ2-5, with D tentatively TRBD2 (7 bases). Germline values: CDR1 MGHDK, CDR2 SYGVNS. Trimming took 4 bases from V and 5 from J, leaving 17 bases between them. The CDR3 sequence is 15 residues long. The CDR3 loop reads CASSVGVGGLETQYF. In nucleotides, the CDR3 is TGTGCCAGCAGTGTAGGAGTCGGGGGGCTGGAGACCCAGTACTTC.

This clonotype was counted many times. This chain joins TRBV18 and TRBJ1-5; D uncertain. The CDR3 is 13 residues long. Trimming took off 2 bases at V and 4 bases at J, with 6 bases between the two ends. Germline assignment: CDR1 KGHSH and CDR2 LQKENI. CDR3 DNA sequence: TGTGCCAGCTCACCAGACATGAATCAGCCCCAGCATTTT. It encodes CASSPDMNQPQHF.

This clonotype was seen a handful of times. J is TRBJ1-1 and V is TRBV14; 8 bases match TRBD1. V dropped 6 bases and J dropped 6; count of bases not matched to a gene: 9. Germline values: CDR1 SGHDN, CDR2 FVKESK. This CDR3 is built from 14 residues. CDR3 in amino acids: CASRSQGARAEAFF. The CDR3 DNA reads TGTGCCAGCAGATCCCAGGGGGCAAGGGCTGAAGCTTTCTTT. Together with reference TRBV14 and TRBJ1-1, the CDR3 gives the full variable domain: EAGVTQFPSHSVIEKGQTVTLRCDPISGHDNLYWYRRVMGKEIKFLLHFVKESKQDESGMPNNRFLAERTGGTYSTLKVQPAELEDSGVYFCASRSQGARAEAFFGQGTRLTVV.

The chain is built from TRBV6-4 and TRBJ2-1, with D possibly being TRBD1 or TRBD2 (6 bases each). CDR1 and CDR2 (germline): MRHNA, SNTAGT. Trimming took 0 bases from V and 5 from J, leaving 11 bases between them. This CDR3 is built from 15 residues. CDR3 DNA sequence: TGTGCCAGCAGTGACTCGAAGGGGGGCCACAATGAGCAGTTCTTC. This codes for CASSDSKGGHNEQFF.

This chain connects TRBV9 to TRBJ2-2, with D unclear. The CDR3 runs 15 residues. The germline V and J ends were trimmed by 1 base and 5 bases, with 12 bases remaining between them. CDR1 SGDLS and CDR2 YYNGEE come from the germline V gene. CDR3 amino acids: CASSVSGSWTGELFF. CDR3 sequence (DNA): TGTGCCAGCAGCGTATCAGGAAGTTGGACCGGGGAGCTGTTTTTT.

This clonotype was detected ten times or more. The chain joins TRBV12-3 or TRBV12-4 to TRBJ1-3, with a possible D match to TRBD1 (5 bases). The CDR3 covers 16 residues. The V end was cut by 5 bases, the J end by 3 bases, with 17 bases between. DNA of the CDR3: TGTGCCAGCAGTGATCCGGGGGATCCCGGTGGAAACACCATATATTTT. Its protein is CASSDPGDPGGNTIYF.

There are a few counts of this clonotype. V is TRBV7-2 and J is TRBJ2-5; 8 bases fit TRBD2. Germline V gene data show CDR1 as SGHTA and CDR2 as FQGNSA. V shed 1 base and J 6 bases; nucleotides not matched to a gene: 7. This CDR3 comprises 15 residues. This CDR3 reads CASSLDGGGGQTQYF. CDR3 bases: TGTGCCAGCAGCTTAGACGGCGGCGGGGGGCAGACCCAGTACTTC.

This clonotype was counted a few times. This chain connects TRBV6-1 to TRBJ2-3, with unresolved D. The CDR3 runs to 13 residues. V was cut by 5 bases and J by 3 bases, with 9 bases left in between. CDR1 is MNHNS, CDR2 SASEGT, per germline. In DNA form, the CDR3 reads TGTGCCAGCAGTCCCCAGTGGACAGATACGCAGTATTTT. This translates into CASSPQWTDTQYF.

This chain uses TRBV12-3 or TRBV12-4 with TRBJ1-5; D is uncertain. Trimming removed 3 bases at V and 6 bases at J, with 12 bases between. The CDR3 is 14 amino acids. In DNA form, the CDR3 reads TGTGCCAGCAGTTTGGTGTTGGGAGCTCAGCCCCAGCATTTT. It specifies CASSLVLGAQPQHF.

This clonotype occurred many times. The chain recombines TRBV9 with TRBJ1-1; D ambiguous. Per germline, CDR1 SGDLS and CDR2 YYNGEE. This CDR3 spans 13 amino acids. V gave up 0 bases and J gave up 1 base, with 4 bases separating them. This CDR3 reads CASSVEGNTEAFF. In DNA form, the CDR3 reads TGTGCCAGCAGCGTAGAGGGGAACACTGAAGCTTTCTTT. The whole variable domain, filled in from reference TRBV9 and TRBJ1-1, reads DSGVTQTPKHLITATGQRVTLRCSPRSGDLSVYWYQQSLDQGLQFLIQYYNGEERAKGNILERFSAQQFPDLHSELNLSSLELGDSALYFCASSVEGNTEAFFGQGTRLTVV.

This clonotype was seen once. The V and J genes are TRBV19 and TRBJ1-2, with 8 bases identical to TRBD1. The CDR3 runs 14 residues. Unmatched junction bases numbered 10, after V lost 5 bases and J lost 8 bases. In germline, CDR1 is LNHDA, CDR2 SQIVND (reference sequence). DNA for the CDR3: TGTGCCAGTAGTCTACAGGGGGATGTACGGGGCTACACCTTC. It encodes CASSLQGDVRGYTF.

This clonotype was seen repeatedly, ten times or more. The chain carries TRBV6-5 and TRBJ2-2; D call uncertain. This CDR3 contains 12 residues. Germline CDR1 MNHEY, CDR2 SVGAGI. Trimming took off 0 bases at V and 6 bases at J, with 2 bases between the two ends. In nucleotides, the CDR3 is TGTGCCAGCAGTTACTCGCCCGGGGAGCTGTTTTTT. It translates to CASSYSPGELFF.

This clonotype was counted many times. The V and J genes are TRBV18 and TRBJ1-1; D gene ambiguous. The V gene lost 6 bases and the J gene lost 0 bases, with 17 bases spanning the gap. CDR3 length equals 16 residues. Germline V gives CDR1 KGHSH, CDR2 LQKENI. In nucleotides, the CDR3 is TGTGCCAGCTCCCCTCGGAGAGCAGACATGAACACTGAAGCTTTCTTT. It translates to CASSPRRADMNTEAFF.

This clonotype was observed a few times. This rearrangement joins TRBV18 to TRBJ1-3; D remains ambiguous. The V gene's germline CDR1 is KGHSH and CDR2 LQKENI. With 3 bases removed from V and 0 bases from J, the gap between germline ends came to 9 bases. The length of the CDR3 is 15 residues. CDR3 sequence: CASSPEGFSGNTIYF. CDR3 nucleotide sequence: TGTGCCAGCTCACCGGAGGGTTTCTCTGGAAACACCATATATTTT.

This clonotype appeared a single time. The V call is TRBV19, the J call TRBJ1-5; 7 bases align to TRBD1. Trimming cost V 4 bases and J 7 bases; bases outside gene matches: 7. Germline V gene lookup returns CDR1 LNHDA and CDR2 SQIVND (reference sequence). CDR3 length: 14 residues. The CDR3 loop reads CASSTRQGGQPQHF. DNA of the CDR3: TGTGCCAGTAGTACCAGACAGGGTGGCCAGCCCCAGCATTTT.

The V and J genes are TRBV2 and TRBJ1-5; 7 nucleotides agree with TRBD1. V was pared by 6 bases and J by 7 bases, with 6 bases of the junction left unmatched. This CDR3 spans 13 amino acids. The germline V gene has CDR1 SNHLY and CDR2 FYNNEI. The DNA of the CDR3 is TGTGCCAGCAGAGACCTCAGGGGGCAGCCCCAGCATTTT. Its translation is CASRDLRGQPQHF.

This rearrangement joins TRBV3-1 to TRBJ2-2; 14 positions agree with TRBD2. The V gene's germline CDR1 is LGHDT and CDR2 YNNKEL (reference sequence). After removal of 0 bases from V and 5 bases from J, the junction contained 11 bases not matched to a gene. The length of the CDR3 is 20 residues. The CDR3 DNA follows: TGTGCCAGCAGCCAAGAAGTGACTAGCGGGGGGGACGTCCCAACCGGGGAGCTGTTTTTT. Its protein is CASSQEVTSGGDVPTGELFF. The entire variable domain, with the rest obtained from reference TRBV3-1 and TRBJ2-2, is as follows: DTAVSQTPKYLVTQMGNDKSIKCEQNLGHDTMYWYKQDSKKFLKIMFSYNNKELIINETVPNRFSPKSPDKAHLNLHINSLELGDSAVYFCASSQEVTSGGDVPTGELFFGEGSRLTVL.

This clonotype was picked up many times. The rearrangement uses TRBV4-2 and TRBJ1-3; no clear D. The V gene's germline CDR1 is LGHNA and CDR2 YNFKEQ. This CDR3 has 15 amino acids. Trimming removed 1 base from V and 0 bases from J, with 7 bases in between. The CDR3 region is CASSQATNSGNTIYF. CDR3 bases: TGTGCCAGCAGCCAAGCGACGAACTCTGGAAACACCATATATTTT.

This clonotype has a count of ten or more. The chain uses TRBV18 and TRBJ1-1; D gene uncertain. With 1 base removed from V and 2 bases from J, the gap between germline ends came to 8 bases. The germline gives CDR1 KGHSH, CDR2 LQKENI. This CDR3 has 14 amino acids. In nucleotides, the CDR3 is TGTGCCAGCTCACCACAGGGAGTTAACACTGAAGCTTTCTTT. Amino acids: CASSPQGVNTEAFF.